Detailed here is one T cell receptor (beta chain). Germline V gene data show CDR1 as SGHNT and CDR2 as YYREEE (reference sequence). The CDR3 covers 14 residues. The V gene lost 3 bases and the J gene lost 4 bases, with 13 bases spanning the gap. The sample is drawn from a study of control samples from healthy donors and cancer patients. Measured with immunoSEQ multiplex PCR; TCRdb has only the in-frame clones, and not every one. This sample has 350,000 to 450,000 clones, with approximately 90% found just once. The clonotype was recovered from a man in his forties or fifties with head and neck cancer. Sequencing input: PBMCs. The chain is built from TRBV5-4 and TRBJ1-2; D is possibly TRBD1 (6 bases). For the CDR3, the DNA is TGTGCCAGCAGCTATTGGGGCAGGGGCTATGGCTACACCTTC. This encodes CASSYWGRGYGYTF.